This TCR beta chain was observed in a study of blood T cell repertoires in COVID-19. Study in general: Samples came from the United States, Italy and Spain, spanning acute and convalescent COVID-19. PBMCs, B-cell-depleted T cells, or T cells were the source of the cDNA or gDNA that made up the material.

Methods used by the authors: Amplification of reference gene primers provided the estimated nucleated cell counts. This table comes from immunoSEQ multiplex PCR, and its TCRdb copy is limited to in-frame clones, with some not included. For V, J and clone size, that table is used; D and trimming come from the DNA. In the table there are roughly 200,000 clones, over 75% of which are singletons. Germline CDR1 reads SGHRS; CDR2 reads YFSETQ. V was clipped by 0 bases and J by 4 bases, with 5 bases between them. The CDR3 length is 13 residues. This chain joins TRBV5-1 and TRBJ2-1; D is possibly TRBD2 (5 bases). Sequencing used peripheral blood. The TCR sequence derives from a woman older than 75 with active or convalescent COVID-19. DNA for the CDR3: TGCGCCAGCAGCTTGGGGACTTACAATGAGCAGTTCTTC. Residues: CASSLGTYNEQFF.